These 20 T cell receptor beta chains were sequenced from one sample in a study of blood T cell repertoires in COVID-19. The assay was immunoSEQ multiplex PCR, and TCRdb's table has in-frame clones only and misses some. The table has more than 200,000 clones, 85% to 90% seen once. The sample comprised PBMCs or T cells enriched from blood (not recorded which). The receptor set was obtained from a woman aged 50 to 60 who had recovered from COVID-19.

The rearrangement uses TRBV7-8 and TRBJ2-7; TRBD1 matches at 7 bases. Looked up from germline, CDR1 is SGHVS and CDR2 is FQNEAQ. V lost 5 bases and J lost 3; bases outside the gene matches: 1. There are 12 residues in the CDR3. CDR3: CASSRQGYEQYF. DNA for the CDR3: TGTGCCAGCAGCAGACAGGGCTACGAGCAGTACTTC.

With respect to this clone: Relative to the germline gene, one junction end is altered; a read error may explain this. The chain joins TRBV7-7 to TRBJ2-1; 10 bases align to TRBD2. The CDR3 contains 15 residues. Germline V gene sequence: CDR1 SSHAT, CDR2 FNYEAQ (reference sequence). CDR3 DNA: TGTGCTAGCAGCTTAGATCTAGCGGGAGCGCCTGAGCAGTTCTTC. Its translation: CASSLDLAGAPEQFF.

The chain carries TRBV5-1 and TRBJ2-1; 7 bases agree with TRBD2. The CDR3 has 18 amino acids. Germline assignment: CDR1 SGHRS and CDR2 YFSETQ. V trimming: 3 bases; J trimming: 0 bases; junction bases outside the gene matches: 12. The CDR3 sequence: CASSWTFGSGGSYNEQFF. CDR3 DNA sequence: TGCGCCAGCAGCTGGACCTTCGGATCGGGAGGCTCCTACAATGAGCAGTTCTTC.

The chain uses TRBV19 and TRBJ1-2, with 9 bases matching TRBD1. V lost 6 bases to trimming and J lost 4 bases; unmatched junction nucleotides: 3. From germline, CDR1 is LNHDA and CDR2 SQIVND (reference sequence). The CDR3 is 13 amino acids. The CDR3 DNA reads TGTGCCAGTAGCCGACAGGGGGTCTATGGCTACACCTTC. This codes for CASSRQGVYGYTF.

The CDR3 coding sequence is TGTGCCAGCAGTGGACAGAACTATGGCTACACCTTC. Translated, it gives CASSGQNYGYTF. The V gene is TRBV12-3 or TRBV12-4, the J gene TRBJ1-2, with D possibly being TRBD1 (6 bases). The CDR3 consists of 12 residues. The V gene lost 5 bases and the J gene lost 2 bases, with 6 bases spanning the gap.

This clone was detected a few times. This sequence joins TRBV5-1 and TRBJ2-1, with TRBD1 matching over 9 bases. CDR1 is SGHRS, CDR2 YFSETQ, per germline. The CDR3 extends over 16 amino acids. Losses at the gene ends were 2 bases for V and 3 bases for J; bases not matched to a gene: 6. The CDR3 sequence: CASSLMGQGFYNEQFF. CDR3 nucleotides: TGCGCCAGCAGCTTAATGGGACAGGGATTCTACAATGAGCAGTTCTTC.

The gene calls are TRBV5-1 and TRBJ2-5, with 11 bases matching TRBD2. The CDR3 spans 16 residues. CDR1 is SGHRS and CDR2 is YFSETQ in the germline V gene. J was trimmed by 5 bases and V by 0 bases; bases with no gene match: 6. The chain's CDR3 is CASSLVSGRAGETQYF. In nucleotides, the CDR3 is TGCGCCAGCAGCTTGGTTAGCGGGAGGGCCGGGGAGACCCAGTACTTC.

V usage is TRBV5-5 and J usage is TRBJ2-1; maybe TRBD2 (5 bases). The germline V gene has CDR1 SGHKS and CDR2 YYEKEE (reference sequence). The V and J ends lost 4 bases and 7 bases respectively, with 24 bases between them. The CDR3 loop spans 17 amino acids. The CDR3 loop is CASSRIAPFTGSNEQFF. CDR3 DNA sequence: TGTGCCAGCAGCAGAATAGCGCCCTTCACGGGGTCGAATGAGCAGTTCTTC.

The chain's CDR3 is CASSLGRSPGNTIYF. The CDR3, as DNA: TGTGCCAGCAGTTTAGGCAGGTCACCTGGAAACACCATATATTTT. The rearrangement uses TRBV6-5 and TRBJ1-3; D remains ambiguous. V was trimmed by 4 bases and J by 2 bases, leaving 12 bases between them. The germline CDR1 and CDR2 sequences are MNHEY and SVGAGI. The CDR3 runs 15 residues.

Concerning this clone: The same CDR3 also results from other DNA sequences found in this sample. V usage is TRBV7-2 and J usage is TRBJ2-5; 9 nucleotides line up with TRBD2. The J segment lost 4 bases and the V segment lost 5 bases, leaving 2 bases of the junction unmatched. Germline assignment: CDR1 SGHTA and CDR2 FQGNSA. This CDR3 has 13 amino acids. The DNA of the CDR3 is TGTGCCAGCAGCGGCGGGGGGGCAGAGACCCAGTACTTC. Its translation is CASSGGGAETQYF.

The rearrangement links TRBV15 to TRBJ2-1; possible D gene TRBD2, 6 bases. The CDR3 loop spans 14 amino acids. V lost 3 bases to trimming and J lost 12 bases, with 18 bases between them. In germline, CDR1 is LNHNV, CDR2 YYDKDF (reference sequence). This CDR3 is CATSRGGGTLRQFF. DNA of the CDR3: TGTGCCACCAGCAGGGGGGGTGGTACCCTCCGGCAGTTCTTC.

The chain uses TRBV27 and TRBJ1-5; 10 positions agree with TRBD1. V shed 5 bases and J 2 bases; nucleotides not matched to a gene: 3. The CDR3 has 15 amino acids. Germline V lookup: CDR1 MNHEY, CDR2 SMNVEV (reference sequence). CDR3 sequence: CASSTGTGGNQPQHF. The CDR3 DNA sequence: TGTGCCAGCAGTACCGGGACAGGGGGCAATCAGCCCCAGCATTTT.

The CDR3 sequence: CASSWTSGRNVNEQFF. CDR3 sequence (DNA): TGTGCCAGCAGTTGGACTAGCGGGAGGAATGTAAATGAGCAGTTCTTC. The chain carries TRBV25-1 and TRBJ2-1; TRBD2 agrees at 14 bases. CDR1 MGHDK and CDR2 SYGVNS come from the germline V gene. The CDR3 length is 16 residues. V dropped 5 bases and J dropped 7; count of bases not matched to a gene: 7.

This chain uses TRBV30 with TRBJ2-7; D is undetermined. The V gene lost 0 bases and the J gene lost 1 base, with 13 bases spanning the gap. The CDR3 is 15 residues long. Germline V gene data show CDR1 as GTSNPN and CDR2 as SVGIG (reference sequence). CDR3 amino acids: CAWSVNQRPSYEQYF. The CDR3 region has the DNA TGTGCCTGGAGTGTAAATCAGCGACCTTCCTACGAGCAGTACTTC.

The gene calls are TRBV10-2 and TRBJ2-6; D remains unclear. V lost 2 bases, J lost 0 bases, and 11 bases lay in between. The CDR3 spans 17 residues. The germline V gene encodes CDR1 WSHSY and CDR2 SAAADI. This CDR3 is CASSEVTYYSGANVLTF. In DNA, the CDR3 is TGCGCCAGCAGTGAGGTCACCTACTACTCTGGGGCCAACGTCCTGACTTTC.

This chain connects TRBV12-3 or TRBV12-4 to TRBJ2-3; tentative D call: TRBD1 (6 bases). CDR3 length: 12 amino acids. V was clipped by 9 bases and J by 3 bases, with 10 bases between them. The CDR3 region is CARQGLTDTQYF. DNA of the CDR3: TGTGCCAGACAGGGTTTAACAGATACGCAGTATTTT.

On this clone itself: This CDR3 is also generated by other DNA sequences in the sample. The V call is TRBV5-1, the J call TRBJ2-3; 9 bases fit TRBD2. Germline loops: CDR1 SGHRS, CDR2 YFSETQ. Germline trimming cut 0 bases from V and 0 bases from J; bases unmatched to any gene: 2. This CDR3 region has 16 residues. CDR3 in DNA: TGCGCCAGCAGCTTGGGACTAGCGGTCAGCACAGATACGCAGTATTTT. This sequence encodes CASSLGLAVSTDTQYF. Full variable domain (rest looked up from reference TRBV5-1 and TRBJ2-3): KAGVTQTPRYLIKTRGQQVTLSCSPISGHRSVSWYQQTPGQGLQFLFEYFSETQRNKGNFPGRFSGRQFSNSRSEMNVSTLELGDSALYLCASSLGLAVSTDTQYFGPGTRLTVL.

This clone has just one count. This sequence joins TRBV7-2 and TRBJ1-1; possibly TRBD1 for D (6 bases). Trimming took 1 base from V and 1 from J, leaving 16 bases between them. CDR1 SGHTA and CDR2 FQGNSA come from the germline V gene. CDR3 length: 17 residues. CDR3 region: CASSLVGGGGQNTEAFF. The CDR3 nucleotides are TGTGCCAGCAGCTTAGTAGGAGGGGGGGGACAGAACACTGAAGCTTTCTTT.

The J gene is TRBJ2-1, the V gene TRBV28; 13 nucleotides agree with TRBD2. The germline gives CDR1 MDHEN, CDR2 SYDVKM. The CDR3 length is 17 residues. The junction had 8 bases not matched to a gene; V was cut back by 1 base and J by 8 bases. CDR3 sequence reads: CASSLSGLAGAGYEQFF. The CDR3 DNA is TGTGCCAGCAGTTTATCCGGACTAGCGGGAGCTGGCTATGAGCAGTTCTTC.

The V and J genes are TRBV18 and TRBJ2-2, with TRBD1 identical over 9 bases. In germline, CDR1 is KGHSH, CDR2 LQKENI. The CDR3 covers 15 residues. Germline trimming cut 2 bases from V and 3 bases from J; bases unmatched to any gene: 1. The DNA of the CDR3 is TGTGCCAGCTCACCAAGACAGGGGGACACCGGGGAGCTGTTTTTT. Protein: CASSPRQGDTGELFF. The full variable domain, in which reference TRBV18 and TRBJ2-2 provide the parts outside the CDR3, is NAGVMQNPRHLVRRRGQEARLRCSPMKGHSHVYWYRQLPEEGLKFMVYLQKENIIDESGMPKERFSAEFPKEGPSILRIQQVVRGDSAAYFCASSPRQGDTGELFFGEGSRLTVL.